Shown below are 27 T cell receptor beta chains from a single sample sequenced in a study of T cells in Graves' hyperthyroidism and ophthalmopathy. Authors of the study amplified TCR beta CDR3 regions from RNA transcripts. TCR CDR3 regions were first amplified by RT-PCR with HTBI primers. TCRdb called the multiplex PCR reads again in MiXCR, with one record for every CDR3 protein. The data contain about 400,000 distinct CDR3 sequences, roughly an eighth of them seen just once; the ten biggest clones take up approximately 5.3%. Sequenced sample: blood. Receptors were obtained from a woman aged 18-29 years with Graves' hyperthyroidism.

This clonotype has at least ten counts. The V gene is TRBV18, the J gene TRBJ1-1; D is possibly TRBD1 (5 bases). Per germline, CDR1 KGHSH and CDR2 LQKENI. The CDR3 totals 13 residues. Trimming cost V 3 bases and J 7 bases, with 12 bases left between them. The CDR3 loop reads CASSPPGFYEAFF. The DNA for the CDR3 is TGTGCCAGCTCACCCCCAGGGTTTTATGAAGCTTTCTTT.

In its sample, this clonotype was seen many times. The J gene is TRBJ2-7, the V gene TRBV18; weak D call: TRBD2 (6 bases). This CDR3 is 12 amino acids long. The germline V gene has CDR1 KGHSH and CDR2 LQKENI. Deletions cut 3 bases from V and 6 bases from J, with 9 bases between. CDR3 nucleotide sequence: TGTGCCAGCTCACCGGGACTTACCGAGCAGTACTTC. Its translation: CASSPGLTEQYF.

The chain has TRBV4-2 and TRBJ2-7, with TRBD2 matching 8 bases. Per germline, CDR1 LGHNA and CDR2 YNFKEQ. Trimming at V came to 3 bases and at J to 3 bases, leaving 10 bases not matched to a gene. This CDR3 spans 16 amino acids. CDR3 sequence reads: CASSQAGTSSYYEQYF. The DNA of the CDR3 is TGTGCCAGCAGCCAGGCAGGGACTAGTAGTTACTACGAGCAGTACTTC.

This clonotype was detected ten times or more. The chain carries TRBV20-1 and TRBJ1-6; possibly TRBD1 for D (6 bases). This CDR3 contains 16 residues. Germline loops: CDR1 DFQATT, CDR2 SNEGSKA (reference sequence). Trimming removed 5 bases from V and 6 bases from J, with 20 bases in between. For the CDR3, the DNA is TGCAGTGCTGAAGGTTTTGGGGGGGGCTTTAATTCACCCCTCCACTTT. Translation gives CSAEGFGGGFNSPLHF.

This clonotype was detected only a few times. The V call is TRBV4-1, the J call TRBJ1-5, with no clear D. CDR3 length: 18 amino acids. V lost 1 base and J lost 0, with 16 bases in between. CDR1 and CDR2 from the germline V gene are MGHRA and YSYEKL. The CDR3 reads CASSQGILRGDSNQPQHF. The CDR3 DNA reads TGCGCCAGCAGCCAAGGGATCCTGAGAGGTGATAGCAATCAGCCCCAGCATTTT.

This clonotype came up many times. The genes are TRBV3-1 and TRBJ1-2; tentative D call: TRBD1 (5 bases). The V end was cut by 1 base, the J end by 4 bases, with 13 bases between. CDR1 is LGHDT, CDR2 YNNKEL, per germline (reference sequence). The CDR3 is 15 residues long. CDR3 region: CASSQVSLGAYGYTF. CDR3 sequence (DNA): TGTGCCAGCAGCCAAGTATCGCTAGGGGCCTATGGCTACACCTTC.

This clonotype was observed many times. The chain carries TRBV20-1 and TRBJ2-3; D not resolved. The V and J ends lost 1 base and 5 bases respectively, with 13 bases between them. Germline V gives CDR1 DFQATT, CDR2 SNEGSKA (reference sequence). The CDR3 loop spans 14 amino acids. The CDR3: CSARAVGSLDTQYF. The CDR3 DNA is TGCAGTGCTAGAGCGGTGGGCAGCTTAGATACGCAGTATTTT.

This chain connects TRBV7-3 to TRBJ2-2, with D unresolved. CDR1 and CDR2 (germline): SGHTA, FQGTGA. CDR3 length equals 13 residues. The V gene lost 5 bases and the J gene lost 7 bases, with 11 bases spanning the gap. The CDR3: CASSPTLIGELFF. The CDR3 DNA sequence: TGTGCCAGCAGCCCCACCCTAATCGGGGAGCTGTTTTTT.

This clonotype was recorded a few times. The gene calls are TRBV7-9 and TRBJ2-7; 8 positions agree with TRBD2. Germline CDR1 is SEHNR and CDR2 is FQNEAQ (reference sequence). J gave up 6 bases and V 5 bases, and 24 bases lay outside the gene matches. This CDR3 contains 19 residues. The CDR3: CASSPSPTNINWTSCEQYF. CDR3 nucleotide sequence: TGTGCCAGCAGCCCGAGCCCTACAAACATCAACTGGACTAGCTGCGAGCAGTACTTC.

This clonotype showed up many times. The genes are TRBV10-3 and TRBJ2-1; 8 bases match TRBD2. CDR1 and CDR2 from the germline V gene are ENHRY and SYGVKD. The V and J ends lost 6 bases and 7 bases, in that order; junction bases with no gene match: 26. The CDR3 runs 20 residues. The CDR3 region has the DNA TGTGCCATCAGCGTACTAGCGGAAGACCTTCCAGCCGGATCTGTAAATGAGCAGTTCTTC. This codes for CAISVLAEDLPAGSVNEQFF.

This chain uses TRBV10-3 with TRBJ2-7; 11 nucleotides align to TRBD2. Germline CDR1 reads ENHRY; CDR2 reads SYGVKD. V shed 10 bases and J 5 bases; nucleotides not matched to a gene: 10. The CDR3 length is 14 residues. CDR3 bases: TGTGCCACCCAGGGTAGCGGGAGGGCCCACGAGCAGTACTTC. Its protein product is CATQGSGRAHEQYF.

The CDR3 is CASSPWTGVGEQFF. In nucleotides, the CDR3 is TGTGCCAGCAGCCCTTGGACAGGGGTGGGTGAGCAGTTCTTC. The chain has TRBV14 and TRBJ2-1, with 9 positions matching TRBD1. J was trimmed by 9 bases and V by 4 bases; bases with no gene match: 7. The CDR3 consists of 14 residues. Germline V gives CDR1 SGHDN, CDR2 FVKESK. The full variable domain, its missing parts supplied by reference TRBV14 and TRBJ2-1, is EAGVTQFPSHSVIEKGQTVTLRCDPISGHDNLYWYRRVMGKEIKFLLHFVKESKQDESGMPNNRFLAERTGGTYSTLKVQPAELEDSGVYFCASSPWTGVGEQFFGPGTRLTVL.

The genes are TRBV4-3 and TRBJ2-3; 10 bases line up with TRBD2. CDR3 length: 17 residues. The ends lost 0 bases at V and 7 bases at J; junction bases unmatched: 10. Germline V gives CDR1 LGHNA, CDR2 YSLEER. Written as DNA, the CDR3 is TGCGCCAGCAGCCAAGATCGCGGACTAGCGGCCCAACATACGCAGTATTTT. Translated, it gives CASSQDRGLAAQHTQYF.

CDR3 in amino acids: CATSGQGSNEKLFF. CDR3 sequence (DNA): TGTGCCACCTCGGGACAGGGGAGTAATGAAAAACTGTTTTTT. The chain links TRBV6-1 to TRBJ1-4; 10 positions agree with TRBD1. Germline-derived CDR1 and CDR2 are MNHNS and SASEGT. Unmatched junction bases numbered 6, after V lost 10 bases and J lost 4 bases. CDR3 length equals 14 residues.

Many counts were recorded for this clonotype. This chain uses TRBV10-2 with TRBJ2-3; TRBD2 agrees at 11 bases. The V gene end was trimmed by 0 bases and the J gene end by 0 bases; junction bases not matched to a gene: 11. Germline lookup yields CDR1 WSHSY and CDR2 SAAADI. This CDR3 is built from 20 residues. The DNA of the CDR3 is TGCGCCAGCAGTGAGTCGGGTTCTAGCGGGAGGAGAGTAAGCACAGATACGCAGTATTTT. Protein: CASSESGSSGRRVSTDTQYF.

This sequence joins TRBV15 and TRBJ1-5; 9 bases align to TRBD1. V dropped 5 bases and J dropped 4; count of bases not matched to a gene: 9. This CDR3 is 16 amino acids long. Germline V gives CDR1 LNHNV, CDR2 YYDKDF (reference sequence). CDR3 loop: CATSGSGTGPNQPQHF. In DNA form, the CDR3 reads TGTGCCACCAGCGGGTCAGGGACAGGGCCTAATCAGCCCCAGCATTTT. The complete variable domain, with remaining parts taken from reference TRBV15 and TRBJ1-5, reads DAMVIQNPRYQVTQFGKPVTLSCSQTLNHNVMYWYQQKSSQAPKLLFHYYDKDFNNEADTPDNFQSRRPNTSFCFLDIRSPGLGDTAMYLCATSGSGTGPNQPQHFGDGTRLSIL.

The genes are TRBV19 and TRBJ1-3; no reliable D call. CDR1 is LNHDA, CDR2 SQIVND, per germline (reference sequence). The V end was cut by 8 bases, the J end by 3 bases, with 11 bases between. The CDR3 contains 13 residues. In DNA form, the CDR3 reads TGTGCCAGTGGGCCTACGGGTGGAAACACCATATATTTT. Its protein product is CASGPTGGNTIYF.

This clonotype was recorded at least ten times. The chain couples TRBV6-6 to TRBJ2-3; D unclear. The CDR3 consists of 16 residues. Germline values: CDR1 MNHNY, CDR2 SVGAGI (reference sequence). Between the trimmed V and J ends, which lost 0 bases and 3 bases, there was a span of 13 bases. The CDR3 coding sequence is TGTGCCAGCAGTTACTCAGGCGTCCTGAGAACAGATACGCAGTATTTT. Encoded protein: CASSYSGVLRTDTQYF.

This clonotype was observed at least ten times. J is TRBJ2-3 and V is TRBV18; TRBD2 agrees at 8 bases. This CDR3 comprises 17 residues. CDR1 KGHSH and CDR2 LQKENI come from the germline V gene. J gave up 3 bases and V 1 base, and 9 bases lay outside the gene matches. DNA for the CDR3: TGTGCCAGCTCACCACGGAACAGCGGGAGTATGACAGATACGCAGTATTTT. Translating gives CASSPRNSGSMTDTQYF.

This chain connects TRBV5-8 to TRBJ2-1, with D uncertain. V lost 0 bases, J lost 3 bases, and 7 bases lay in between. In germline, CDR1 is SGHTS, CDR2 YDEGEE. The CDR3 extends over 14 amino acids. In DNA, the CDR3 is TGTGCCAGCAGCTTGGGGCAGGACTACAATGAGCAGTTCTTC. It translates to CASSLGQDYNEQFF.

This clonotype was counted once. The genes are TRBV7-2 and TRBJ2-1, with 11 positions matching TRBD2. Germline CDR1 and CDR2: SGHTA and FQGNSA. V shed 7 bases, J shed 6 bases, and the junction held 11 bases outside the gene matches. The CDR3 runs to 16 residues. The CDR3 DNA follows: TGTGCCAGCACCCCGACCGGGACTAGCGGTCTCAATGAGCAGTTCTTC. This codes for CASTPTGTSGLNEQFF.

This clonotype was observed many times. The chain employs TRBV3-1 and TRBJ2-7; 8 bases fit TRBD2. The germline V gene encodes CDR1 LGHDT and CDR2 YNNKEL (reference sequence). Trimming removed 8 bases from V and 2 bases from J; junction bases left unmatched: 2. This CDR3 is built from 12 residues. In nucleotides, the CDR3 is TGTGCCAGCGGACTAGCCCCCTACGAGCAGTACTTC. Protein: CASGLAPYEQYF.

DNA of the CDR3: TGTGCCAGCAGTGCCAGGGATATCGAAAAACTGTTTTTT. Translating it yields CASSARDIEKLFF. The V call is TRBV6-1, the J call TRBJ1-4; maybe TRBD1 (5 bases). V dropped 4 bases and J dropped 8 bases, with 11 bases sitting between them. The CDR3 runs to 13 residues. Germline CDR1 reads MNHNS; CDR2 reads SASEGT.

This clonotype has more than one count but fewer than ten. The chain carries TRBV7-3 and TRBJ1-5; 7 nucleotides line up with TRBD1. V gave up 3 bases and J gave up 0 bases; unmatched junction bases: 11. Germline V gene sequence: CDR1 SGHTA, CDR2 FQGTGA. The CDR3 has 18 amino acids. The CDR3 DNA is TGTGCCAGCAGCTTCGGGTTGACAGGGCGGGATAGCAATCAGCCCCAGCATTTT. Its protein product is CASSFGLTGRDSNQPQHF.

The chain carries TRBV15 and TRBJ2-2; 9 nucleotides match TRBD2. Trimming cost V 0 bases and J 11 bases; bases outside gene matches: 10. In germline, CDR1 is LNHNV, CDR2 YYDKDF (reference sequence). This CDR3 has 16 residues. The CDR3 DNA is TGTGCCACCAGCAGAGATTTACTAGCGGGTTCTACCGAGCTGTTTTTT. It encodes CATSRDLLAGSTELFF.

In this sample, this clonotype turned up a few times. The J gene is TRBJ2-6, the V gene TRBV6-5; a weak D match, TRBD2 (6 bases). The CDR3 loop spans 21 amino acids. Germline V gene lookup returns CDR1 MNHEY and CDR2 SVGAGI. Trimming shortened V by 0 bases and J by 0 bases, and 21 bases separated the two germline ends. The CDR3 loop is CASSYSAWGNPGSSGANVLTF. Here the CDR3 DNA reads TGTGCCAGCAGTTACTCAGCATGGGGCAATCCCGGGAGCTCTGGGGCCAACGTCCTGACTTTC.

The chain recombines TRBV4-1 with TRBJ2-5; D possibly uses TRBD1 or TRBD2 (5 bases each). This CDR3 comprises 15 residues. Germline lookup yields CDR1 MGHRA and CDR2 YSYEKL. Trimming took 0 bases from V and 5 from J, leaving 13 bases between them. CDR3 sequence: CASSQEERDGETQYF. The CDR3 region has the DNA TGCGCCAGCAGCCAAGAGGAAAGGGACGGTGAGACCCAGTACTTC.